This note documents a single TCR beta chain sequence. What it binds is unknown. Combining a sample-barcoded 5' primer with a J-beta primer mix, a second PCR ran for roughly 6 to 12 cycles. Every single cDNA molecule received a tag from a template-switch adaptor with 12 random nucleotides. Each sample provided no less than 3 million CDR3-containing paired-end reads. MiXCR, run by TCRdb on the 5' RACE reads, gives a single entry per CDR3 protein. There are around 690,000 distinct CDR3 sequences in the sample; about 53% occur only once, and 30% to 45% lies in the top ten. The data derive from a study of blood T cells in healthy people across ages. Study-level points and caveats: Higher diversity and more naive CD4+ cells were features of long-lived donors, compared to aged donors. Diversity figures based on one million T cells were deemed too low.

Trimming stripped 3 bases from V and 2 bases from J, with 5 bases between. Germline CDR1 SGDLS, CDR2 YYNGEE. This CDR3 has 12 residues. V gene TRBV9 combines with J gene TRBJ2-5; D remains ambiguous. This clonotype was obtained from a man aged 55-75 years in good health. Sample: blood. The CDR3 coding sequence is TGTGCCAGCAGCGCCTCACAAGAGACCCAGTACTTC. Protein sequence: CASSASQETQYF. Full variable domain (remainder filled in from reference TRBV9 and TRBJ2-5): DSGVTQTPKHLITATGQRVTLRCSPRSGDLSVYWYQQSLDQGLQFLIQYYNGEERAKGNILERFSAQQFPDLHSELNLSSLELGDSALYFCASSASQETQYFGPGTRLLVL.